The rows below give T cell receptor beta chains drawn from one sample of a study of blood T cell repertoires in COVID-19. Profiling relied on immunoSEQ multiplex PCR, and the TCRdb table lists in-frame clones only, not all of them. The sample shows about 60,000 clones, 87% of them seen only once. The sequenced material came from peripheral blood. These receptors came from a human donor with acute or convalescent COVID-19. The donor label of this sample is uncertain. The CDR3 runs from the conserved cysteine through the conserved F or W. A D gene is named only where the DNA matches it firmly. Clone sizes are given selectively: once, few, many, or a class where the clone is expanded.

TRBD2,16,NA,TRBJ2-1,TRBV28,TGTGCCAGCAGTTTATGGGGACTAGCGGGAGGATATGAGCAGTTCTTC,CASSLWGLAGGYEQFF
NA,14,NA,TRBJ2-7,TRBV28,TGTGCCAGCAGGAGTCAGGGCCTAACCTACGAGCAGTACTTC,CASRSQGLTYEQYF
NA,15,NA,TRBJ2-3,TRBV11-2,TGTGCCAGCAGCTTCAGGGGACGGAACACAGATACGCAGTATTTT,CASSFRGRNTDTQYF
TRBD2,16,NA,TRBJ2-1,TRBV5-1,TGCGCCAGCAGGAGGACTAGCGGGACATCCTACAATGAGCAGTTCTTC,CASRRTSGTSYNEQFF
NA,15,NA,TRBJ2-7,TRBV27,TGTGCCAGCAGTCTCACAGGGGAGGCCTTGAACGAGCAGTACTTC,CASSLTGEALNEQYF
NA,14,NA,TRBJ1-3,TRBV30,TGTGCCTGGACCGCCGGCGGGGTTGGAAACACCATATATTTT,CAWTAGGVGNTIYF
TRBD2,17,NA,TRBJ2-1,TRBV11-2,TGTGCCAGCAGCCGACTAGCGGGAGGGCCCTCGTACAATGAGCAGTTCTTC,CASSRLAGGPSYNEQFF
TRBD2,17,NA,TRBJ2-2,TRBV10-3,TGTGCCATCAGTGGGACTAGCGGGGGGGCGGACACCGGGGAGCTGTTTTTT,CAISGTSGGADTGELFF
TRBD2,17,NA,TRBJ2-2,TRBV7-2,TGTGCCAGCAGCCAGGGACTAGCGGGGGGGCTCACCGGGGAGCTGTTTTTT,CASSQGLAGGLTGELFF
TRBD2,16,once,TRBJ2-1,TRBV3-1/TRBV3-2,TGTGCCAGCAGCCAAGTTATGTTAGCGGGGGATCTTTCGCCGTTCTTC,CASSQVMLAGDLSPFF
NA,13,NA,TRBJ2-2,TRBV11-3,TGTGCCAGCAGCTTAGACGAGTACGGGGAGCTGTTTTTT,CASSLDEYGELFF
TRBD1,15,NA,TRBJ1-1,TRBV19,TGTGCCAGTAGTCCGCTGGGACAGGGGAACACTGAAGCTTTCTTT,CASSPLGQGNTEAFF
NA,13,NA,TRBJ1-5,TRBV18,TGTGCCAGCTCACCCACAGGCCAGGGGCCCCAGCATTTT,CASSPTGQGPQHF
NA,17,NA,TRBJ2-6,TRBV6-1,TGTGCCAGCAGTGAAGCACACAGGGTAGTTGGGGCCAACGTCCTGACTTTC,CASSEAHRVVGANVLTF
NA,14,NA,TRBJ1-3,TRBV18,TGTGCCAGCTCACCCGACCAGGTTGGAAACACCATATATTTT,CASSPDQVGNTIYF
NA,16,NA,TRBJ1-2,TRBV5-4,TGTGCCAGCAGCTTGGGGGCCCTCAGGGGAGTAGGGGGCTACACCTTC,CASSLGALRGVGGYTF
TRBD1,14,few,TRBJ1-5,TRBV10-3,TGTGCCATCAGTGGACAGGGTGACAATCAGCCCCAGCATTTT,CAISGQGDNQPQHF
TRBD1,17,NA,TRBJ1-2,TRBV10-3,TGTGCCATCAGTGAGCCGCTGACCTCCGGGACAGGGCACGGCTACACCTTC,CAISEPLTSGTGHGYTF
NA,13,few,TRBJ1-1,TRBV29-1,TGCAGCGTTGTCACAGGCCAGAACACTGAAGCTTTCTTT,CSVVTGQNTEAFF
NA,12,NA,TRBJ2-3,TRBV7-2,TGTGCCAGCTCCCTACTGCGCGATACGCAGTATTTT,CASSLLRDTQYF
TRBD1,15,few,TRBJ1-6,TRBV28,TGTGCCAGCAGTTTTGAGGACAGGCATAATTCACCCCTCCACTTT,CASSFEDRHNSPLHF
NA,13,NA,TRBJ1-6,TRBV20-1,TGCAGTGCTAGTAACGCCGCGGATTCACCCCTCCACTTT,CSASNAADSPLHF
TRBD1,14,NA,TRBJ1-2,TRBV6-5,TGTGCCAGCACCAGACAGGGCGAGGGCTATGGCTACACCTTC,CASTRQGEGYGYTF
NA,14,NA,TRBJ2-5,TRBV6-2/TRBV6-3,TGTGCCAGCAGCCAGAGGAGGGCAGGAGAGACCCAGTACTTC,CASSQRRAGETQYF
TRBD1,14,NA,TRBJ1-1,TRBV3-1/TRBV3-2,TGTGCCAGCAGCCAAGATCCCTTAACAGGGGGAGCTTTCTTT,CASSQDPLTGGAFF
NA,14,NA,TRBJ2-7,TRBV5-1,TGCGCCAGCAGCCCAGGACTCCCTCTCTACGAGCAGTACTTC,CASSPGLPLYEQYF
NA,15,NA,TRBJ1-1,TRBV5-6,TGTGCCAGCAGCTTGGTTCCGCTACCGGGCACTGAAGCTTTCTTT,CASSLVPLPGTEAFF
NA,12,NA,TRBJ2-5,TRBV12-3/TRBV12-4,TGTGCCAGCAAGAACAACCAAGAGACCCAGTACTTC,CASKNNQETQYF
NA,13,NA,TRBJ2-2,TRBV11-3,TGTGCCAGCAGTTTTCAGGGTAGCGGGGAGCTGTTTTTT,CASSFQGSGELFF
TRBD2,15,NA,TRBJ2-7,TRBV11-2,TGTGCCAGCAGCCTTGGCCCTATAGCGGGAGACGAGCAGTACTTC,CASSLGPIAGDEQYF
TRBD2,16,NA,TRBJ2-3,TRBV19,TGTGCCAGTAGTATAGAACTAGCGGGAAGCACAGATACGCAGTATTTT,CASSIELAGSTDTQYF
TRBD2,17,once,TRBJ2-2,TRBV5-4,TGTGCCAGCAGCTTGGCAGTCGAGCGGGGGGGTCACGGGGAGCTGTTTTTT,CASSLAVERGGHGELFF
TRBD1,13,NA,TRBJ1-2,TRBV12-3/TRBV12-4,TGTGCCAGCACCCGGACAGGGGGCTATGGCTACACCTTC,CASTRTGGYGYTF